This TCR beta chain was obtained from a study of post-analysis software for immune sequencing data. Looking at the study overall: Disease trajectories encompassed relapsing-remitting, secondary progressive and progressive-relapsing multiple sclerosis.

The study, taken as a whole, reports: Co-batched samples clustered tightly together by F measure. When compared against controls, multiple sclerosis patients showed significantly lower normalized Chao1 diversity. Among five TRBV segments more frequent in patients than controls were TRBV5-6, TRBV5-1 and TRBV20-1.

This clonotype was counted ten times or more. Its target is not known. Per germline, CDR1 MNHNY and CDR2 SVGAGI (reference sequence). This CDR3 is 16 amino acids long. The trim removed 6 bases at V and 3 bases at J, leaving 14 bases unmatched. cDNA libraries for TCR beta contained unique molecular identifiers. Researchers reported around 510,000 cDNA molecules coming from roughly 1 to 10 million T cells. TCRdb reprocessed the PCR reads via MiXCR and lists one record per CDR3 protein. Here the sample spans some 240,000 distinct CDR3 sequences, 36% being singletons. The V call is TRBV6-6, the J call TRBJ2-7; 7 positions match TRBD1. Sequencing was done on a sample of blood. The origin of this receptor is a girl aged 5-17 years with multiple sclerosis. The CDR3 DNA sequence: TGTGCCAGCAGCGATTCGGGCTCGACAGGGCTCTACGAGCAGTACTTC. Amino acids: CASSDSGSTGLYEQYF.